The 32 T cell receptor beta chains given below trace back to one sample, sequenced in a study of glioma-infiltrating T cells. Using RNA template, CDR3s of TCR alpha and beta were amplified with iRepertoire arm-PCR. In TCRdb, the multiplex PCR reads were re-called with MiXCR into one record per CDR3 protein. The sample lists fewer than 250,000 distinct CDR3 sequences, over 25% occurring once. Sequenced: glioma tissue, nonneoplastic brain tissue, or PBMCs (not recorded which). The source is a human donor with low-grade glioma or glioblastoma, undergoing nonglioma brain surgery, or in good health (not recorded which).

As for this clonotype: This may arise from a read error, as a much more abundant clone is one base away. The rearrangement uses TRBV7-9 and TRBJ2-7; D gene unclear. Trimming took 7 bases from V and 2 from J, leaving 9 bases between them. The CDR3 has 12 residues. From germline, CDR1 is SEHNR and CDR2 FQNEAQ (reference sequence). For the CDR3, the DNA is TGTGCCAGCACCCGTAAACCCTACGAGCAGTACTTC. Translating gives CASTRKPYEQYF.

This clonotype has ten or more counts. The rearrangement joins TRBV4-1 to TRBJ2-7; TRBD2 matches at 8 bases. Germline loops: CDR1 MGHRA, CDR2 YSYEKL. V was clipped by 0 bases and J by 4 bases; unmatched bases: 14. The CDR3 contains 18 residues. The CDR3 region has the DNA TGCGCCAGCAGCCAAGACGTAATAGGAGAGCGGGAGAATTACGAGCAGTACTTC. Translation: CASSQDVIGERENYEQYF.

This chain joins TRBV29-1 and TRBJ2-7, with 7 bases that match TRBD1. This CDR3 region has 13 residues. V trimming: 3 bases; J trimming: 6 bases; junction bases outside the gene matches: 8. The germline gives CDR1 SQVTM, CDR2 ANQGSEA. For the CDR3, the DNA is TGCAGCGTTGATGGAAGGGGGCTCTGCGAGCAGTACTTC. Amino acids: CSVDGRGLCEQYF.

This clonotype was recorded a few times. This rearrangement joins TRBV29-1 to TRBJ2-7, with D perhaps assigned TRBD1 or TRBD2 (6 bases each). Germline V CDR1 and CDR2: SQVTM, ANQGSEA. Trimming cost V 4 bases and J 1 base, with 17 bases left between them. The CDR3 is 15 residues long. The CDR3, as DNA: TGCAGCGTTGGGGGGGACATCCCTGGATCCTACGAGCAGTACTTC. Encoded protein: CSVGGDIPGSYEQYF.

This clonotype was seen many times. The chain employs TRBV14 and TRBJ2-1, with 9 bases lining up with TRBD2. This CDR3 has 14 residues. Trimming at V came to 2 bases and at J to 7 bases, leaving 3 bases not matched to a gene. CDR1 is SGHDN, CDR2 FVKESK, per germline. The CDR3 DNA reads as TGTGCCAGCAGCCAAAATAGCGGGGGTAATGAGCAGTTCTTC. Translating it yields CASSQNSGGNEQFF.

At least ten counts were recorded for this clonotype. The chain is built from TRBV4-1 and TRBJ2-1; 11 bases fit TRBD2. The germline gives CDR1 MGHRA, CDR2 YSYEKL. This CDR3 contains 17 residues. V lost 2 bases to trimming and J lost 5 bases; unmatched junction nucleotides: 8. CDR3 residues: CASSQQALAGGDNEQFF. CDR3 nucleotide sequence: TGCGCCAGCAGCCAACAGGCCTTAGCGGGAGGGGACAATGAGCAGTTCTTC.

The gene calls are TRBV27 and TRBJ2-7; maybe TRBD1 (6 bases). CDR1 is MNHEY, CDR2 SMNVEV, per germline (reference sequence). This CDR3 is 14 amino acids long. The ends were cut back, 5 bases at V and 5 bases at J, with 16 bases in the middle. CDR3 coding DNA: TGTGCCAGCAGTATCCGGGACATTGACGACGAGCAGTACTTC. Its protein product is CASSIRDIDDEQYF.

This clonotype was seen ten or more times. The DNA of the CDR3 is TGTGCCAGCAGCCATCTCCAGCGGACAGGAGTGGACTCACCCCTCCACTTT. Translated, it gives CASSHLQRTGVDSPLHF. The V and J genes are TRBV3-1 and TRBJ1-6; 7 positions agree with TRBD1. Germline V gives CDR1 LGHDT, CDR2 YNNKEL (reference sequence). The CDR3 totals 17 residues. Trimming removed 3 bases from V and 10 bases from J; junction bases left unmatched: 15.

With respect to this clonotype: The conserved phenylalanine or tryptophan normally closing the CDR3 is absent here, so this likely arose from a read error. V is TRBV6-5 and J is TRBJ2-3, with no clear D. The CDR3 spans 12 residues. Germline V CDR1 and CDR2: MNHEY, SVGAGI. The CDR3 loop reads CASSYSQNTQYS. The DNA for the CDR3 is TGTGCTAGCAGTTATTCACAAAATACGCAGTATTCT.

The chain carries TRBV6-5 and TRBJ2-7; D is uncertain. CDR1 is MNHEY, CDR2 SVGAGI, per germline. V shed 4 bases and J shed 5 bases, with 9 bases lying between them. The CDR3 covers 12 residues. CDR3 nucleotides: TGTGCCAGCAGTTCAAACCGAGACGAGCAGTACTTC. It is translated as CASSSNRDEQYF.

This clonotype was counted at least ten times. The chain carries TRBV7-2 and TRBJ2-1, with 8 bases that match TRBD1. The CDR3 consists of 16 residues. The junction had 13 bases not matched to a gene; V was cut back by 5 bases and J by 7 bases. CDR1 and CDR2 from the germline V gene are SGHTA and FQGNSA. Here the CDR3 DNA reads TGTGCCAGCAGCGGGGACAGGAGTGGAGCGGGTAATGAGCAGTTCTTC. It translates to CASSGDRSGAGNEQFF.

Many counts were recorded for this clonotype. CDR3 region: CASSLSYRLPLYGYTF. CDR3 in DNA: TGTGCCAGCAGCCTTAGTTACAGGTTACCGCTCTATGGCTACACCTTC. The chain joins TRBV7-6 to TRBJ1-2; a weak D match, TRBD1 (5 bases). CDR3 length: 16 residues. Germline CDR1 reads SGHVS; CDR2 reads FNYEAQ. Trimming stripped 5 bases from V and 4 bases from J, with 20 bases between.

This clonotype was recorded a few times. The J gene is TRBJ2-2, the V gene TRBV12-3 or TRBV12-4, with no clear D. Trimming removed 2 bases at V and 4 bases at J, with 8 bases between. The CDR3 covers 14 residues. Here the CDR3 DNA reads TGTGCCAGCAGTTTACCAGGTGGCACCGGGGAGCTGTTTTTT. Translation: CASSLPGGTGELFF.

CDR3 sequence reads: CASNPTGFNEQYF. CDR3 DNA sequence: TGTGCCAGCAACCCGACAGGGTTCAACGAGCAGTACTTC. The gene calls are TRBV2 and TRBJ2-7; 7 bases fit TRBD1. The germline V gene encodes CDR1 SNHLY and CDR2 FYNNEI. The CDR3 has 13 amino acids. V was clipped by 7 bases and J by 5 bases; unmatched bases: 8.

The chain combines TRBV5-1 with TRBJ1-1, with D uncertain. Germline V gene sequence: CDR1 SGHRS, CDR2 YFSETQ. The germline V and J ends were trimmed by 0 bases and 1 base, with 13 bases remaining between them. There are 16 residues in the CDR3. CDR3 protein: CASSLEGLGRNTEAFF. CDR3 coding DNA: TGCGCCAGCAGCTTGGAAGGGCTAGGGCGGAACACTGAAGCTTTCTTT.

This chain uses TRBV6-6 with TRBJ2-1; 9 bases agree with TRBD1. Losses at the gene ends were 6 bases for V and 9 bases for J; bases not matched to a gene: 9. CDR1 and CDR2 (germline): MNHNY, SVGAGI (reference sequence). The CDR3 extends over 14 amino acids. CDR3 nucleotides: TGTGCCAGCAGACCGGGACAGGGTCGCGGTGAGCAGTTCTTC. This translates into CASRPGQGRGEQFF.

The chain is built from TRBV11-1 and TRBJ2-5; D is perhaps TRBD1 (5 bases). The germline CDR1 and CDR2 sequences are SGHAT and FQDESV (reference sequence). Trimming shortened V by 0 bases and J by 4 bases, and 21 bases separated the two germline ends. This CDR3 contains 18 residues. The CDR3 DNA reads TGTGCCAGCAGCTTAGCGCAATACTCTAACAGTAGGGGAGAGACCCAGTACTTC. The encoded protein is CASSLAQYSNSRGETQYF.

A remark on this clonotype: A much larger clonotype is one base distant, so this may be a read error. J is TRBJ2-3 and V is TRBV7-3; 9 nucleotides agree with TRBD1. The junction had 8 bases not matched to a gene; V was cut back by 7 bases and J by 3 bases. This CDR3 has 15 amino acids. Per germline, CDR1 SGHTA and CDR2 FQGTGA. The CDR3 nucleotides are TGTGCCAGCAACTACGGGACAGGGCGGACAGATACGCAGTATTTT. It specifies CASNYGTGRTDTQYF. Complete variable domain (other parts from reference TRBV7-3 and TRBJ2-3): GAGVSQTPSNKVTEKGKYVELRCDPISGHTALYWYRQSLGQGPEFLIYFQGTGAADDSGLPNDRFFAVRPEGSVSTLKIQRTERGDSAVYLCASNYGTGRTDTQYFGPGTRLTVL.

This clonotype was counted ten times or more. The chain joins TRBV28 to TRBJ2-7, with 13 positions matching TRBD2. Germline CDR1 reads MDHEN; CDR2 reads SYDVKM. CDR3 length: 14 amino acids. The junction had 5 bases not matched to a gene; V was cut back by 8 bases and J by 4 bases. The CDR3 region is CASAPGLAGYEQYF. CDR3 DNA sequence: TGTGCCAGCGCCCCGGGACTAGCGGGATACGAGCAGTACTTC. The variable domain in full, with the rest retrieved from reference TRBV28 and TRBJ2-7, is DVKVTQSSRYLVKRTGEKVFLECVQDMDHENMFWYRQDPGLGLRLIYFSYDVKMKEKGDIPEGYSVSREKKERFSLILESASTNQTSMYLCASAPGLAGYEQYFGPGTRLTVT.

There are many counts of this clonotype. CDR3 sequence (DNA): TGTGCCAGCAGCCTAAAGGGAATAGCGGGGCTAAATGAGCAGTTCTTC. Its protein is CASSLKGIAGLNEQFF. V is TRBV12-3 or TRBV12-4 and J is TRBJ2-1; TRBD2 agrees at 8 bases. The CDR3 totals 16 residues. The V gene end was trimmed by 6 bases and the J gene end by 7 bases; junction bases not matched to a gene: 14.

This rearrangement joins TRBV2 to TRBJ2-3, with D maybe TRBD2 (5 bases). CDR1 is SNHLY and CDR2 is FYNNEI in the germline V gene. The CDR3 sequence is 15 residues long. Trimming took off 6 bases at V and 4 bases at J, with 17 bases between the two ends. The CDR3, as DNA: TGTGCCAGCAGCCTGAACGGGGTAAGGGCAGATACGCAGTATTTT. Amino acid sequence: CASSLNGVRADTQYF.

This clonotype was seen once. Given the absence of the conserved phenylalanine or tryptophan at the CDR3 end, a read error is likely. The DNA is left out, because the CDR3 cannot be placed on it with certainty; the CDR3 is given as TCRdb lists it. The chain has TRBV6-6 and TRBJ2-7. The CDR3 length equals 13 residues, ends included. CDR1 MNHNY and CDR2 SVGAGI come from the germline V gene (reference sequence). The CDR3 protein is CASSLAYSYEQHL.

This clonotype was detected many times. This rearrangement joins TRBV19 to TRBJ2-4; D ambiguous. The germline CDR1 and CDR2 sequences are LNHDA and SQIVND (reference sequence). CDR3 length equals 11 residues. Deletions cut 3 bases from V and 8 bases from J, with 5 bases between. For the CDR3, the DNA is TGTGCCAGTAGTATTGAGGACATTCAGTACTTC. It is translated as CASSIEDIQYF.

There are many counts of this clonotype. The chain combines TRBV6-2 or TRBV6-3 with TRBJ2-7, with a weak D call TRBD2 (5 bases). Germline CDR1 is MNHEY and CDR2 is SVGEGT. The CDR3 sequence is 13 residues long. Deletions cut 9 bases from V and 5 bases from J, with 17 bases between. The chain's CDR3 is CASIGGTSDEQYF. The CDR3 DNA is TGTGCCAGTATCGGAGGCACCTCAGACGAGCAGTACTTC.

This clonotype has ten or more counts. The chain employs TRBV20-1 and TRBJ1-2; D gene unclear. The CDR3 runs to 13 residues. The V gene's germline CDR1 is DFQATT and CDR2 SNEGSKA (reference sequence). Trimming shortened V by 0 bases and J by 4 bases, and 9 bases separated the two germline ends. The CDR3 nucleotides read TGCAGTGCTAGAGAGGAGGGTGGCTATGGCTACACCTTC. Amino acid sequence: CSAREEGGYGYTF.

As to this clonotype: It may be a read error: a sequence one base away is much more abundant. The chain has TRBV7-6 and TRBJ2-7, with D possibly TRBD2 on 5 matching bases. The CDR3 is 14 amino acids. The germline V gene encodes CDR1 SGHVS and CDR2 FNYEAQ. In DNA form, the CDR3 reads TGTGCCAGCAGCTTAGACGGGATAGCCTACGAGCAGAACTTC. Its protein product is CASSLDGIAYEQNF. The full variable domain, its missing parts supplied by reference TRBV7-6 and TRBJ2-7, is GAGVSQSPRYKVTKRGQDVALRCDPISGHVSLYWYRQALGQGPEFLTYFNYEAQQDKSGLPNDRFSAERPEGSISTLTIQRTEQRDSAMYRCASSLDGIAYEQNFGPGTRLTVT.

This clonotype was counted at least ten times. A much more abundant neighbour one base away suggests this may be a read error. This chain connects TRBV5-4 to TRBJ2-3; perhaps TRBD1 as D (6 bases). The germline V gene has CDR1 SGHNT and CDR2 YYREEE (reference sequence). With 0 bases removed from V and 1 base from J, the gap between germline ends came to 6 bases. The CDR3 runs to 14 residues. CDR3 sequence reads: CASSLGGRTDTQYF. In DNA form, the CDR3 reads TGTGCCAGCAGCTTGGGGGGGCGCACAGATACGCAGTATTTT.

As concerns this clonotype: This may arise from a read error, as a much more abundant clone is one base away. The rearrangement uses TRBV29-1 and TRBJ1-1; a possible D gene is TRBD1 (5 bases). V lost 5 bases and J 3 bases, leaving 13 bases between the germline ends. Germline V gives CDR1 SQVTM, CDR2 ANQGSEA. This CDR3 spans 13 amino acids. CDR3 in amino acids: CSVSPGEYTEAFF. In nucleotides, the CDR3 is TGCAGCGTTAGTCCGGGGGAGTACACTGAAGCTTTCTTT.

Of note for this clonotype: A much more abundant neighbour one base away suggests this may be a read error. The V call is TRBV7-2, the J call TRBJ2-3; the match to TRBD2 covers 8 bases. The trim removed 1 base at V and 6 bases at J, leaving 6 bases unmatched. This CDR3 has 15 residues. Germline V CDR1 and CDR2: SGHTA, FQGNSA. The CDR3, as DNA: TGTGCCAGCAGCTTAGTACTAGCGGAAGCTGATACGCAGTATTTT. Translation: CASSLVLAEADTQYF.

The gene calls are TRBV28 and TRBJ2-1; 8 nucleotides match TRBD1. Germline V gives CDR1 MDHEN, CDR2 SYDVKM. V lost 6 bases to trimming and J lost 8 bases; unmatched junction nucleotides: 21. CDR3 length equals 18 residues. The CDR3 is CASSGDRSYLSSSYEQFF. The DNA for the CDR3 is TGTGCCAGCAGCGGGGACAGGAGCTACCTCTCGAGCTCCTATGAGCAGTTCTTC. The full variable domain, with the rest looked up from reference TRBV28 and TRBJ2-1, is DVKVTQSSRYLVKRTGEKVFLECVQDMDHENMFWYRQDPGLGLRLIYFSYDVKMKEKGDIPEGYSVSREKKERFSLILESASTNQTSMYLCASSGDRSYLSSSYEQFFGPGTRLTVL.

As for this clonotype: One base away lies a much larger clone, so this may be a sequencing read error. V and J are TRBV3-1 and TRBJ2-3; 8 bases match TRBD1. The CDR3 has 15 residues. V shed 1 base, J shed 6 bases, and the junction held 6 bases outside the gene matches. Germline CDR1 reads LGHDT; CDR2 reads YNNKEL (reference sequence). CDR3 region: CASSQGSGGVDTQYF. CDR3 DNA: TGTGCCAGCAGCCAAGGGTCAGGGGGCGTTGATACGCAGTATTTT.

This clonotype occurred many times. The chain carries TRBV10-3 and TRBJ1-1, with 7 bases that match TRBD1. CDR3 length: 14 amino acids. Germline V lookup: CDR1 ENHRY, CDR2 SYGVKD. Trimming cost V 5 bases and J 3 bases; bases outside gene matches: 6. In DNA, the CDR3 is TGTGCCATCAGTACTACAGGGGTAGACACTGAAGCTTTCTTT. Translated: CAISTTGVDTEAFF.